A selection of T cell receptor beta chains follows, all from one sample in a study of cytomegalovirus exposure and HLA in healthy donors. The data were produced by immunoSEQ multiplex PCR, yet TCRdb's version contains in-frame clones alone and is incomplete. The sample shows around 140,000 clones, 70% to 80% of them seen only once. The sequencing input was PBMCs. These receptors all stem from a woman in her late teens or twenties in good health and CMV-seropositive. The CDR3 runs from the conserved cysteine through the conserved F or W. The order of the fields is D gene, V gene, J gene, clone size, CDR3 protein, CDR3 DNA. The D gene is left open where the match is weak. Rows give clone size only sometimes, using once, few, many, or a class for an expanded clone.

>TRBD1|TRBV4-1|TRBJ2-7|.
CASSPQTGEQYF
TGCGCCAGCAGCCCTCAGACAGGGGAGCAGTACTTC
>.|TRBV6-6|TRBJ1-6|.
CATSGRENSPLHF
TGTGCCACCTCGGGGAGGGAAAATTCACCCCTCCACTTT
>.|TRBV7-8|TRBJ2-7|.
CASSLETDNSYEQYF
TGTGCCAGCAGCCTCGAGACAGACAACTCCTACGAGCAGTACTTC
>TRBD2|TRBV5-5|TRBJ2-3|.
CASSQGLAGGKGNTQYF
TGTGCCAGCAGCCAAGGACTAGCGGGGGGCAAAGGGAATACGCAGTATTTT
>.|TRBV9|TRBJ2-1|.
CASSVAPDGYSYNEQFF
TGTGCCAGCAGCGTAGCCCCTGACGGGTACTCCTACAATGAGCAGTTCTTC
>TRBD1|TRBV9|TRBJ1-2|.
CASSAGQGTYGYTF
TGTGCCAGCAGCGCCGGACAGGGGACCTATGGCTACACCTTC
>.|TRBV15|TRBJ2-1|few
CATSREAYNEQFF
TGTGCCACCAGCAGGGAGGCCTACAATGAGCAGTTCTTC
>.|TRBV19|TRBJ1-1|.
CASSSPQRSTEAFF
TGTGCCAGTAGTAGTCCGCAAAGGAGCACTGAAGCTTTCTTT
>.|TRBV10-2|TRBJ2-1|.
CASRRPQAPYEQFF
TGCGCCAGCAGAAGGCCGCAGGCCCCCTATGAGCAGTTCTTC
>TRBD1|TRBV9|TRBJ1-2|.
CASSLDRGPNYGYTF
TGTGCCAGCAGCCTCGACAGGGGCCCTAACTATGGCTACACCTTC
>TRBD2|TRBV13|TRBJ2-2|few
CASSDRGGFLTGELFF
TGTGCCAGCAGCGACCGGGGGGGCTTTCTCACCGGGGAGCTGTTTTTT
>.|TRBV5-6|TRBJ1-2|.
CASSSTGDYYGYTF
TGTGCCAGCAGCTCTACCGGGGACTACTATGGCTACACCTTC
>TRBD2|TRBV5-6|TRBJ2-1|.
CASSAQGGTSGNNEQFF
TGTGCCAGCAGCGCGCAGGGAGGGACTAGCGGAAACAATGAGCAGTTCTTC
>.|TRBV5-1|TRBJ2-1|.
CASSSAGGRAYNEQFF
TGCGCCAGCAGCTCGGCTGGGGGCAGGGCCTACAATGAGCAGTTCTTC
>.|TRBV5-1|TRBJ2-2|.
CASSPTGSGELFF
TGCGCCAGCAGCCCGACAGGTTCGGGGGAGCTGTTTTTT
>.|TRBV5-1|TRBJ2-5|.
CASSHTPDIQETQYF
TGCGCCAGCAGCCACACGCCGGACATTCAAGAGACCCAGTACTTC
>TRBD1|TRBV2|TRBJ2-7|.
CASVPGTGAYEQYF
TGTGCCAGTGTGCCCGGGACAGGGGCCTACGAGCAGTACTTC
>.|TRBV28|TRBJ1-2|.
CASSLRVLGAGDRHTF
TGTGCCAGCAGTTTAAGGGTCTTGGGGGCAGGGGACCGTCACACCTTC
>.|TRBV29-1|TRBJ2-1|.
CSVDWGVGSYNEQFF
TGCAGCGTTGACTGGGGGGTCGGCTCCTACAATGAGCAGTTCTTC
>TRBD2|TRBV7-8|TRBJ2-1|.
CASSVAGGPYNEQFF
TGTGCCAGCAGCGTAGCGGGGGGGCCCTACAATGAGCAGTTCTTC
>TRBD2|TRBV11-2|TRBJ2-1|.
CASSLVVTSGGGEQFF
TGTGCCAGCAGCTTAGTAGTAACTAGCGGGGGGGGTGAGCAGTTCTTC
>TRBD2|TRBV4-3|TRBJ2-2|few
CASSQGLAGGQRAGELFF
TGCGCCAGCAGCCAAGGATTAGCGGGGGGGCAAAGGGCCGGGGAGCTGTTTTTT
>TRBD2|TRBV19|TRBJ2-7|once
CASSLSGGLSYEQYF
TGTGCCAGCTCCCTCAGCGGGGGCCTATCCTACGAGCAGTACTTC
>.|TRBV7-9|TRBJ2-5|.
CASSLGSLTGTQYF
TGTGCCAGCAGCTTAGGATCCCTGACGGGGACCCAGTACTTC
>.|TRBV19|TRBJ2-7|.
CASSMDSSISYEQYF
TGTGCCAGTAGTATGGACTCCTCGATCTCCTACGAGCAGTACTTC
>TRBD1|TRBV5-1|TRBJ2-2|.
CASSTGQGSGELFF
TGCGCCAGCAGCACCGGACAGGGCTCGGGGGAGCTGTTTTTT
>.|TRBV6-6|TRBJ2-5|.
CASSWTEQETQYF
TGTGCCAGCAGTTGGACAGAACAAGAGACCCAGTACTTC
>.|TRBV5-1|TRBJ2-7|.
CASSSGWDKGPQWWYF
TGCGCCAGCAGCTCCGGTTGGGACAAGGGCCCACAATGGTGGTACTTC
>.|TRBV7-9|TRBJ2-7|.
CASSLVGSSYEQYF
TGTGCCAGCAGCTTGGTTGGGAGTTCCTACGAGCAGTACTTC
>.|TRBV6-4|TRBJ2-1|.
CASSGGDTYNEQFF
TGTGCCAGCAGTGGGGGAGACACATACAATGAGCAGTTCTTC
>TRBD1|TRBV27|TRBJ1-5|.
CASSLFGTVDQPQHF
TGTGCCAGCAGTTTATTTGGGACAGTAGATCAGCCCCAGCATTTT
>.|TRBV7-2|TRBJ1-2|.
CASSLLDTASTNYGYTF
TGTGCCAGCAGCTTACTGGACACTGCTTCAACTAACTATGGCTACACCTTC
>TRBD2|TRBV6-5|TRBJ2-7|.
CASSPGLTLSYEQYF
TGTGCCAGCAGTCCGGGACTAACCTTATCCTACGAGCAGTACTTC
>.|TRBV4-1|TRBJ2-1|.
CASSQVSGGYNEQFF
TGCGCCAGCAGCCAAGTTTCAGGGGGGTACAATGAGCAGTTCTTC
>.|TRBV5-1|TRBJ1-2|.
CASSLHPPPADYGYTF
TGCGCCAGCAGCTTACATCCCCCACCGGCGGACTATGGCTACACCTTC
>.|TRBV25-1|TRBJ1-5|.
CASSRIGSNQPQHF
TGTGCCAGCAGTCGTATCGGTAGCAATCAGCCCCAGCATTTT
>TRBD2|TRBV6-5|TRBJ2-5|.
CASSSMGLESQETQYF
TGTGCCAGCAGTTCAATGGGACTAGAATCACAAGAGACCCAGTACTTC
>TRBD1|TRBV5-1|TRBJ2-1|.
CASSFQGAPDEQFF
TGCGCCAGCAGCTTTCAGGGGGCGCCCGATGAGCAGTTCTTC
>TRBD1|TRBV11-3|TRBJ2-1|.
CASSPGQGPYNEQFF
TGTGCCAGCAGCCCGGGACAGGGCCCCTACAATGAGCAGTTCTTC
>.|TRBV7-9|TRBJ1-5|.
CASSRGTQPQHF
TGTGCCAGCAGTCGGGGGACCCAGCCCCAGCATTTT
>.|TRBV7-8|TRBJ2-7|few
CASSLRGGGAGEQYF
TGTGCCAGCAGCTTACGGGGTGGGGGGGCGGGCGAGCAGTACTTC
>.|TRBV6-1|TRBJ1-5|.
CASMGSRYSNQPQHF
TGTGCCAGCATGGGCAGCCGATATAGCAATCAGCCCCAGCATTTT
>TRBD2|TRBV19|TRBJ2-1|.
CASSSRGGRRFNEQFF
TGTGCCAGTAGTAGCCGGGGGGGGCGTAGATTCAATGAGCAGTTCTTC
>.|TRBV13|TRBJ1-1|.
CASSQAGERKAFF
TGTGCCAGCAGCCAAGCGGGGGAACGGAAAGCTTTCTTT
>.|TRBV2|TRBJ1-2|.
CASSKEGGGYGYTF
TGTGCCAGCAGTAAGGAAGGGGGAGGGTATGGCTACACCTTC
>TRBD1|TRBV27|TRBJ2-7|.
CASSFGDRPYEQYF
TGTGCCAGCAGTTTTGGGGACAGGCCGTACGAGCAGTACTTC
>.|TRBV18|TRBJ1-4|once
CASSPGGEKLFF
TGTGCCAGCTCCCCGGGGGGTGAAAAACTGTTTTTT
>TRBD2|TRBV30|TRBJ2-5|once
CAWRGGGVQETQYF
TGTGCCTGGAGGGGTGGGGGGGTGCAAGAGACCCAGTACTTC
>TRBD1|TRBV14|TRBJ1-2|few
CASSQSRGHGYTF
TGTGCCAGCAGCCAATCCAGGGGGCATGGCTACACCTTC
>.|TRBV9|TRBJ1-1|.
CASSVAGGGGAMNTEAFF
TGTGCCAGCAGCGTAGCTGGGGGGGGCGGAGCCATGAACACTGAAGCTTTCTTT
>.|TRBV4-3|TRBJ2-7|.
CASSQERQPSYEQYF
TGCGCCAGCAGCCAGGAACGACAGCCCTCCTACGAGCAGTACTTC
>TRBD1|TRBV28|TRBJ1-2|.
CASSRHGQGDNTF
TGTGCCAGCAGTCGTCACGGACAGGGCGATAATACCTTC
>.|TRBV10-2|TRBJ2-7|.
CASCVTGGEQYF
TGCGCCAGCTGCGTGACAGGAGGCGAGCAGTACTTC
>.|TRBV9|TRBJ2-3|.
CASSVGSGLNTATQYF
TGTGCCAGCAGCGTAGGTTCCGGACTTAACACAGCTACGCAGTATTTT
>.|TRBV4-1|TRBJ2-5|few
CASSQGTILRETQYF
TGCGCCAGCAGCCAAGGAACGATACTCCGGGAGACCCAGTACTTC
>.|TRBV19|TRBJ1-1|.
CASSFITGEAFF
TGTGCCAGTAGTTTTATCACAGGTGAAGCTTTCTTT
>.|TRBV5-5|TRBJ1-6|.
CASSLEGGNSPLHF
TGTGCCAGCAGCTTGGAGGGGGGGAATTCACCCCTCCACTTT
>.|TRBV6-1|TRBJ1-1|.
CATKRGNTEAFF
TGTGCCACCAAACGAGGGAACACTGAAGCTTTCTTT
>TRBD1|TRBV30|TRBJ1-2|.
CAWSATGGLRGYTF
TGTGCCTGGAGTGCAACAGGGGGCTTACGGGGCTACACCTTC